Included here is one TCR beta chain sequence, with context. What it binds is unknown. All patients were mismatch repair deficient, assessed by either PCR or immunohistochemistry. Three pembrolizumab responders had their TCRs sequenced. TCRdb's table, derived via immunoSEQ multiplex PCR, lists solely in-frame clones and lacks some. In the table there are 40,000 to 60,000 clones, 77% of which are singletons. CDR1 is GTSNPN and CDR2 is SVGIG in the germline V gene (reference sequence). The CDR3 is 14 residues long. Unmatched junction bases numbered 5, after V lost 3 bases and J lost 2 bases. This record comes from a study of PD-1 blockade in mismatch repair-deficient tumors. Study information: Patients had around twelve mismatch repair-deficient cancer types, all previously treated and progressing. Study-level findings and limits: Tumor-resident clones, often undetectable pretreatment in blood, expanded then contracted after pembrolizumab.

The chain carries TRBV30 and TRBJ2-5, with 8 bases that match TRBD1. This specimen was PBMCs, taken before pembrolizumab treatment. This clonotype was sampled from an adult with mismatch repair-deficient cancer. CDR3 sequence: CAWRGTGGQETQYF. In DNA form, the CDR3 reads TGTGCCTGGAGGGGTACAGGGGGGCAAGAGACCCAGTACTTC.